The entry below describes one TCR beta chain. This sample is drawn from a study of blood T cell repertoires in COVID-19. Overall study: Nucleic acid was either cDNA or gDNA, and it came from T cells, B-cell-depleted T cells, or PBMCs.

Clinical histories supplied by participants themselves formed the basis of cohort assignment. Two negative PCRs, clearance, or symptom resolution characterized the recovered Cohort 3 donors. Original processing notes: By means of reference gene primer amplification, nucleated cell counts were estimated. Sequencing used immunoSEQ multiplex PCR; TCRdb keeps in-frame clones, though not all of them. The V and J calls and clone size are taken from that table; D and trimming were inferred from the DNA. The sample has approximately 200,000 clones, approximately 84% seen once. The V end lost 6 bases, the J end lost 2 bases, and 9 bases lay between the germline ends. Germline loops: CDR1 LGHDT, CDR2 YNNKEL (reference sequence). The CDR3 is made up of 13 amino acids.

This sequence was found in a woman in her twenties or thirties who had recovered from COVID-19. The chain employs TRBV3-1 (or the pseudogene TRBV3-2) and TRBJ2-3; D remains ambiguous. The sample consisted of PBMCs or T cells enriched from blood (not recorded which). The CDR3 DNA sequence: TGTGCCAGCAGTGATAGATCCACAGATACGCAGTATTTT. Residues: CASSDRSTDTQYF.